The 32 T cell receptor beta chains below come from one sample, sequenced in a study of cytomegalovirus exposure and HLA in healthy donors. This PCR relied on a set of 60 Vbeta primers and 13 Jbeta primers. This table comes from immunoSEQ multiplex PCR, and its TCRdb copy is limited to in-frame clones, with some not included. The data show approximately 220,000 clones, with around 80% seen just once and 0.71% held by the top ten. Input material: PBMCs. All receptors come from a boy aged 2 to 10 in good health and CMV-seronegative.

This clone occurred a few times. The chain combines TRBV4-1 with TRBJ2-1; possibly TRBD1 for D (6 bases). The CDR3 contains 15 residues. The ends were cut back, 1 base at V and 1 base at J, with 8 bases in the middle. Looked up from germline, CDR1 is MGHRA and CDR2 is YSYEKL. The CDR3, as DNA: TGCGCCAGCAGCCAAGCTAGGGGGTCCTACAATGAGCAGTTCTTC. It specifies CASSQARGSYNEQFF.

This clone has just one count. V usage is TRBV5-1 and J usage is TRBJ2-1; D is possibly TRBD2 (6 bases). The CDR3 covers 17 residues. V lost 2 bases to trimming and J lost 4 bases, with 19 bases between them. CDR1 and CDR2 from the germline V gene are SGHRS and YFSETQ. The CDR3 DNA sequence: TGCGCCAGCAGCTTAGAGCCAGCGGGTGGGGCATACAATGAGCAGTTCTTC. The encoded protein is CASSLEPAGGAYNEQFF. Together with reference TRBV5-1 and TRBJ2-1, the CDR3 gives the full variable domain: KAGVTQTPRYLIKTRGQQVTLSCSPISGHRSVSWYQQTPGQGLQFLFEYFSETQRNKGNFPGRFSGRQFSNSRSEMNVSTLELGDSALYLCASSLEPAGGAYNEQFFGPGTRLTVL.

This chain uses TRBV14 with TRBJ2-1; no firm D call. Trimming cost V 5 bases and J 5 bases, with 10 bases left between them. CDR1 is SGHDN, CDR2 FVKESK, per germline. The CDR3 loop spans 13 amino acids. For the CDR3, the DNA is TGTGCCAGCAGCACGCCCCTAAACAATGAGCAGTTCTTC. The encoded protein is CASSTPLNNEQFF.

This chain connects TRBV5-6 to TRBJ2-5; possible D gene TRBD1, 6 bases. The CDR3 is 13 residues long. Germline V lookup: CDR1 SGHDT, CDR2 YYEEEE. V lost 4 bases and J lost 2, with 9 bases in between. The CDR3 loop is CASSPTGQETQYF. The CDR3 nucleotides are TGTGCCAGCAGCCCGACAGGTCAAGAGACCCAGTACTTC.

J is TRBJ1-6 and V is TRBV9, with D perhaps matching TRBD1 (5 bases). The germline gives CDR1 SGDLS, CDR2 YYNGEE. Deletions cut 3 bases from V and 9 bases from J, with 31 bases between. This CDR3 spans 20 amino acids. DNA of the CDR3: TGTGCCAGCAGCGATCCGTTGTACGTCGGGGAGGCAGGGCAAAGTTCACCCCTCCACTTT. Amino acids: CASSDPLYVGEAGQSSPLHF.

The rearrangement joins TRBV7-2 to TRBJ2-5; TRBD1 matches 8 bases. The DNA end is a closer match to TRBJ2-7, so the J assignment may be wrong. CDR1 and CDR2 from the germline V gene are SGHTA and FQGNSA. The CDR3 contains 14 residues. The CDR3 protein is CASSYGQGLNEQYF. The DNA of the CDR3 is TGTGCCAGCAGCTATGGACAGGGTCTGAACGAGCAGTACTTC.

The chain carries TRBV1 and TRBJ2-1; the DNA was not used to check the table's D call, TRBD2. TRBV1 is labeled a pseudogene. The CDR3 has 12 amino acids. For the CDR3, the DNA is TGCACCAGCAGCCCGGAGCCCAATGAGCAGTTCTTC. The encoded protein is CTSSPEPNEQFF.

The genes are TRBV5-1 and TRBJ2-7; D might be TRBD1 (6 bases). V lost 2 bases, J lost 2 bases, and 14 bases lay in between. Germline CDR1 SGHRS, CDR2 YFSETQ. This CDR3 is 15 amino acids long. DNA of the CDR3: TGCGCCAGCAGCTTATACCTCGGGACAACCTACGAGCAGTACTTC. Translation: CASSLYLGTTYEQYF.

The gene calls are TRBV5-1 and TRBJ2-2, with 10 bases aligning to TRBD1. Trimming cost V 2 bases and J 5 bases; bases outside gene matches: 3. Per the germline V gene, CDR1 is SGHRS and CDR2 is YFSETQ. This CDR3 has 15 residues. CDR3 DNA: TGCGCCAGCAGCTTTGCGGGACAGGGGACCGGGGAGCTGTTTTTT. It is translated as CASSFAGQGTGELFF.

The rearrangement uses TRBV7-8 and TRBJ2-3; D might be TRBD1 (6 bases). The CDR3 extends over 15 amino acids. V shed 1 base and J shed 4 bases, with 12 bases lying between them. Looked up from germline, CDR1 is SGHVS and CDR2 is FQNEAQ. CDR3 nucleotides: TGTGCCAGCAGCTTAGTGAACGCAGGGGCAGATACGCAGTATTTT. Translation gives CASSLVNAGADTQYF.

This chain uses TRBV29-1 with TRBJ1-2; the D gene is possibly TRBD1 (5 bases). The CDR3 covers 11 residues. Per germline, CDR1 SQVTM and CDR2 ANQGSEA. The V end lost 7 bases, the J end lost 8 bases, and 14 bases lay between the germline ends. CDR3 sequence reads: CSGGTYRGYTF. The CDR3 nucleotides read TGCAGCGGCGGGACTTACCGGGGCTACACCTTC.

The chain is built from TRBV7-2 and TRBJ2-5, with D maybe TRBD2 (5 bases). Trimming pared 3 bases from V and 5 bases from J, leaving 13 bases between. This CDR3 region has 14 residues. The V gene's germline CDR1 is SGHTA and CDR2 FQGNSA. CDR3 nucleotide sequence: TGTGCCAGCAGCTTTACGGGGAAAAGGGAGACCCAGTACTTC. Translated: CASSFTGKRETQYF.

This clone occurred once. V is TRBV9 and J is TRBJ1-2, with a possible D match to TRBD1 (6 bases). Germline-derived CDR1 and CDR2 are SGDLS and YYNGEE. The CDR3 covers 14 residues. V lost 3 bases to trimming and J lost 2 bases, with 11 bases between them. The CDR3 nucleotides are TGTGCCAGCAGCGCAACAGGGACGAACTATGGCTACACCTTC. This translates into CASSATGTNYGYTF.

The V call is TRBV13, the J call TRBJ1-1, with 8 bases aligning to TRBD1. The trim removed 0 bases at V and 11 bases at J, leaving 11 bases unmatched. From germline, CDR1 is PRHDT and CDR2 FYEKMQ (reference sequence). The CDR3 is made up of 15 amino acids. The CDR3 DNA reads TGTGCCAGCAGCTTAGGGGTCAGGGGGCTCTCTGGGGCTTTCTTT. It encodes CASSLGVRGLSGAFF.

This chain links TRBV6-1 with TRBJ2-1; D is ambiguous. V was cut by 7 bases and J by 8 bases, with 15 bases left in between. The CDR3 is made up of 13 amino acids. CDR1 MNHNS and CDR2 SASEGT come from the germline V gene. In DNA form, the CDR3 reads TGTGCCAGCACTCTGAGAGCCCTTCATGAGCAGTTCTTC. This codes for CASTLRALHEQFF.

The chain is built from TRBV6-5 and TRBJ2-1; TRBD2 aligns across 9 bases. The CDR3 is 16 residues long. Germline loops: CDR1 MNHEY, CDR2 SVGAGI. Germline trimming cut 1 base from V and 5 bases from J; bases unmatched to any gene: 6. The CDR3 reads CASSYLAGVDNNEQFF. The CDR3 nucleotides are TGTGCCAGCAGTTACTTAGCGGGAGTGGATAACAATGAGCAGTTCTTC.

This clone came up a few times. The gene calls are TRBV5-6 and TRBJ1-4; 7 nucleotides match TRBD1. J was trimmed by 4 bases and V by 3 bases; bases with no gene match: 3. This CDR3 region has 14 residues. Germline V gives CDR1 SGHDT, CDR2 YYEEEE. CDR3 sequence: CASSWTGVNEKLFF. DNA for the CDR3: TGTGCCAGCAGCTGGACAGGAGTTAATGAAAAACTGTTTTTT.

The chain uses TRBV6-5 and TRBJ1-2; 9 nucleotides agree with TRBD1. The germline V gene has CDR1 MNHEY and CDR2 SVGAGI. The CDR3 covers 13 residues. The V gene end was trimmed by 7 bases and the J gene end by 7 bases; junction bases not matched to a gene: 7. CDR3 DNA: TGTGCCAGCAACTCGGACAGGGGCTTTGGCTACACCTTC. It encodes CASNSDRGFGYTF.

The rearrangement uses TRBV30 and TRBJ1-3; the D gene is possibly TRBD1 (5 bases). CDR3 length: 15 residues. The V gene's germline CDR1 is GTSNPN and CDR2 SVGIG (reference sequence). Deletions cut 0 bases from V and 4 bases from J, with 13 bases between. CDR3 DNA: TGTGCCTGGAGTGTATTCCAGGGTCCGGGAAACACCATATATTTT. It specifies CAWSVFQGPGNTIYF.

This clone came up once. J is TRBJ1-3 and V is TRBV30; no clear D. V was pared by 0 bases and J by 2 bases, with 8 bases between. Germline CDR1 GTSNPN, CDR2 SVGIG (reference sequence). The CDR3 consists of 14 residues. The DNA for the CDR3 is TGTGCCTGGAGTGTGACTGCCCCTGGAAACACCATATATTTT. This translates into CAWSVTAPGNTIYF.

V and J are TRBV6-4 and TRBJ2-3, with 12 bases aligning to TRBD2. The CDR3 spans 17 residues. With 9 bases clipped from V and 2 bases from J, the junction kept 12 bases outside the gene matches. CDR1 and CDR2 (germline): MRHNA, SNTAGT. CDR3 DNA sequence: TGTGCCAGGCACCATGGGGCTAGCGGGAGGGACACAGATACGCAGTATTTT. Its translation is CARHHGASGRDTDTQYF.

With respect to this clone: The junction departs from the called germline gene at one end, perhaps through a read error. The chain is built from TRBV7-9 and TRBJ2-2, with 11 bases identical to TRBD2. The CDR3 runs to 15 residues. Germline loops: CDR1 SEHNR, CDR2 FQNEAQ (reference sequence). The DNA for the CDR3 is TGTTCCAGCAGCGATAGCGGGAGGGACACCGGGGAGCTGTTTTTT. Translating it yields CSSSDSGRDTGELFF.

This chain connects TRBV5-1 to TRBJ1-1, with TRBD1 matching 8 bases. Germline CDR1 SGHRS, CDR2 YFSETQ. The CDR3 totals 15 residues. V was pared by 6 bases and J by 1 base, with 8 bases of the junction left unmatched. The CDR3 sequence is CASTLGGTGNTEAFF. The CDR3 coding sequence is TGCGCCAGCACCCTAGGGGGGACAGGGAACACTGAAGCTTTCTTT.

This chain connects TRBV19 to TRBJ2-1, with a possible D match to TRBD1 (6 bases). Trimming cost V 3 bases and J 0 bases, with 12 bases left between them. Germline V gene sequence: CDR1 LNHDA, CDR2 SQIVND (reference sequence). CDR3 length equals 16 residues. CDR3 DNA sequence: TGTGCCAGTAGTATTAGTCGAGGGGGCTCCTACAATGAGCAGTTCTTC. Residues: CASSISRGGSYNEQFF.

The V call is TRBV7-9, the J call TRBJ1-2; D might be TRBD1 (6 bases). The CDR3 runs 16 residues. Germline V lookup: CDR1 SEHNR, CDR2 FQNEAQ (reference sequence). V lost 5 bases to trimming and J lost 0 bases, with 16 bases between them. CDR3 protein: CASSDAGDDANYGYTF. The CDR3 region has the DNA TGTGCCAGCAGCGATGCAGGGGATGACGCTAACTATGGCTACACCTTC.

The J gene is TRBJ1-3, the V gene TRBV2; D remains ambiguous. The V gene lost 2 bases and the J gene lost 0 bases, with 5 bases spanning the gap. Looked up from germline, CDR1 is SNHLY and CDR2 is FYNNEI. The CDR3 has 14 residues. The CDR3 coding sequence is TGTGCCAGCAGTGAAAACGGCTCTGGAAACACCATATATTTT. It translates to CASSENGSGNTIYF.

This sequence joins TRBV7-3 and TRBJ2-7, with 9 nucleotides matching TRBD2. CDR3 length: 15 residues. Losses at the gene ends were 5 bases for V and 1 base for J; bases not matched to a gene: 6. Germline V gene data show CDR1 as SGHTA and CDR2 as FQGTGA. The CDR3 is CASSISGGTSYEQYF. The CDR3 bases are TGTGCCAGCAGCATTAGCGGGGGCACTTCCTACGAGCAGTACTTC.

The V and J genes are TRBV5-6 and TRBJ2-5; D possibly corresponds to TRBD1 (6 bases). V was cut by 4 bases and J by 4 bases, with 11 bases left in between. The germline CDR1 and CDR2 sequences are SGHDT and YYEEEE. This CDR3 region has 13 residues. The CDR3 region is CASSRGGRETQYF. CDR3 coding DNA: TGTGCCAGCAGCCGTGGGGGCAGAGAGACCCAGTACTTC.

The chain uses TRBV7-9 and TRBJ1-2; a weak D match, TRBD1 (5 bases). V lost 2 bases and J lost 3, with 7 bases in between. The CDR3 is made up of 13 amino acids. Germline CDR1 is SEHNR and CDR2 is FQNEAQ (reference sequence). CDR3 bases: TGTGCCAGCAGCTTATTCAGGGACTATGGCTACACCTTC. It translates to CASSLFRDYGYTF.

This clone has a single count. The chain couples TRBV25-1 to TRBJ2-1; 7 nucleotides match TRBD1. Germline lookup yields CDR1 MGHDK and CDR2 SYGVNS. Unmatched junction bases numbered 6, after V lost 4 bases and J lost 0 bases. This CDR3 is built from 16 residues. The CDR3 region is CASSVGQFSSYNEQFF. As DNA, the CDR3 is TGTGCCAGCAGTGTGGGACAGTTCAGCTCCTACAATGAGCAGTTCTTC. The full variable domain, with the rest looked up from reference TRBV25-1 and TRBJ2-1, is EADIYQTPRYLVIGTGKKITLECSQTMGHDKMYWYQQDPGMELHLIHYSYGVNSTEKGDLSSESTVSRIRTEHFPLTLESARPSHTSQYLCASSVGQFSSYNEQFFGPGTRLTVL.

The rearrangement links TRBV5-1 to TRBJ2-3; 15 bases agree with TRBD2. The trim removed 4 bases at V and 15 bases at J, leaving 12 bases unmatched. This CDR3 is 15 amino acids long. CDR1 SGHRS and CDR2 YFSETQ come from the germline V gene. CDR3 region: CASSPGTSGRLLYYF. The CDR3 DNA reads TGCGCCAGCAGCCCAGGGACTAGCGGGAGGCTCCTGTATTATTTT.

The rearrangement joins TRBV30 to TRBJ2-5; 10 bases agree with TRBD2. The germline V gene has CDR1 GTSNPN and CDR2 SVGIG (reference sequence). V lost 4 bases, J lost 5 bases, and 7 bases stayed unmatched. The CDR3 is 14 residues long. The chain's CDR3 is CAWIPSGRAETQYF. CDR3 in DNA: TGTGCCTGGATTCCAAGCGGGAGGGCGGAGACCCAGTACTTC.